The 7 T cell receptor beta chains in this list originate from one sample, sequenced in a study of graft-versus-host responses after intestinal transplantation. The data were produced by immunoSEQ multiplex PCR, yet TCRdb's version contains in-frame clones alone and is incomplete. This table has nearly 45,000 clones, about 91% appearing once. The sample consisted of PBMCs, taken 524 days after transplant. The receptors were gathered from a human patient who received an intestinal transplant, so some T cells may come from the graft donor.

This clone was recorded a few times. The rearrangement links TRBV19 to TRBJ2-7; 8 bases line up with TRBD1. The CDR3 extends over 13 amino acids. The J segment lost 2 bases and the V segment lost 6 bases, leaving 3 bases of the junction unmatched. The germline gives CDR1 LNHDA, CDR2 SQIVND (reference sequence). This CDR3 reads CASSGQGPYEQYF. The CDR3 DNA reads as TGTGCCAGTAGCGGACAGGGCCCCTACGAGCAGTACTTC.

The chain is built from TRBV29-1 and TRBJ2-5; D is undetermined. The CDR3 runs 14 residues. Germline CDR1 is SQVTM and CDR2 is ANQGSEA. The V gene lost 0 bases and the J gene lost 3 bases, with 11 bases spanning the gap. DNA for the CDR3: TGCAGCGTTGAAGATTCTAGTTGGGAAGAGACCCAGTACTTC. It specifies CSVEDSSWEETQYF.

This clone appeared once. The chain has TRBV27 and TRBJ1-1, with a weak D call TRBD1 (6 bases). Trimming shortened V by 0 bases and J by 4 bases, and 12 bases separated the two germline ends. Germline V lookup: CDR1 MNHEY, CDR2 SMNVEV (reference sequence). The CDR3 consists of 15 residues. CDR3 region: CASSLSERGGTEAFF. In nucleotides, the CDR3 is TGTGCCAGCAGTTTATCGGAGAGAGGGGGCACTGAAGCTTTCTTT.

The CDR3 coding sequence is TGTGCCAGCAGCGGACTCCAGGGGGGGAACGAGCAGTACTTC. Its translation is CASSGLQGGNEQYF. V and J are TRBV9 and TRBJ2-7, with D perhaps assigned TRBD1 or TRBD2 (7 bases each). Germline V lookup: CDR1 SGDLS, CDR2 YYNGEE. The germline V and J ends were trimmed by 3 bases and 5 bases, with 15 bases remaining between them. The CDR3 spans 14 residues.

The chain recombines TRBV5-1 with TRBJ1-1; D is undetermined. Germline V gene lookup returns CDR1 SGHRS and CDR2 YFSETQ. V was shortened by 0 bases and J by 10 bases, with 13 bases between the two germline ends. There are 13 residues in the CDR3. As DNA, the CDR3 is TGCGCCAGCAGCTTGGCCGGCAGCTCAGGAGCTTTCTTT. This sequence encodes CASSLAGSSGAFF.

The rearrangement links TRBV7-9 to TRBJ1-6; D is ambiguous. Germline loops: CDR1 SEHNR, CDR2 FQNEAQ (reference sequence). The CDR3 runs to 17 residues. The V and J ends lost 4 bases and 0 bases respectively, with 13 bases between them. CDR3 sequence reads: CASSYHFGSSYNSPLHF. As DNA, the CDR3 is TGTGCCAGCAGCTACCACTTCGGGAGCTCCTATAATTCACCCCTCCACTTT.

The chain uses TRBV19 and TRBJ2-7; TRBD1 is a possible D gene (6 bases). The CDR3 is 15 residues long. The germline gives CDR1 LNHDA, CDR2 SQIVND (reference sequence). The germline V and J ends were trimmed by 4 bases and 0 bases, with 13 bases remaining between them. DNA for the CDR3: TGTGCCAGTAGTACCTCCGGGACAAACTCCTACGAGCAGTACTTC. It codes for CASSTSGTNSYEQYF.